Below, 20 T cell receptor beta chains from the same sample are listed, as sequenced in a study of OX40 agonist ivuxolimab in advanced cancers. Assay used: immunoSEQ multiplex PCR; TCRdb lists only in-frame clones, some missing. The profile covers 130,000 or so clones, with over 85% appearing a single time and less than 0.2% taken by the ten largest. Sequencing used CD4+ or CD8+ T cells sorted from blood, obtained in a trial of the OX40 agonist ivuxolimab. These receptors were obtained from an adult with an advanced solid tumor such as melanoma, head and neck, liver or kidney cancer.

The chain links TRBV5-8 to TRBJ1-2; D gene unclear. Between the trimmed V and J ends, which lost 5 bases and 1 base, there was a span of 15 bases. This CDR3 is 15 amino acids long. Germline CDR1 and CDR2: SGHTS and YDEGEE. The CDR3: CASSPLSRLNYGYTF. For the CDR3, the DNA is TGTGCCAGCAGTCCCCTAAGTCGGCTTAACTATGGCTACACCTTC. Full variable domain (missing parts from reference TRBV5-8 and TRBJ1-2): EAGVTQSPTHLIKTRGQQATLRCSPISGHTSVYWYQQALGLGLQFLLWYDEGEERNRGNFPPRFSGRQFPNYSSELNVNALELEDSALYLCASSPLSRLNYGYTFGSGTRLTVV.

This sequence joins TRBV29-1 and TRBJ1-2; 8 nucleotides align to TRBD1. V lost 6 bases to trimming and J lost 5 bases; unmatched junction nucleotides: 2. CDR3 length equals 11 residues. CDR1 is SQVTM, CDR2 ANQGSEA, per germline. CDR3 DNA sequence: TGCAGCGTAAGGACAGGGTATGGCTACACCTTC. Translated, it gives CSVRTGYGYTF. The full variable domain, its missing parts supplied by reference TRBV29-1 and TRBJ1-2, is SAVISQKPSRDICQRGTSLTIQCQVDSQVTMMFWYRQQPGQSLTLIATANQGSEATYESGFVIDKFPISRPNLTFSTLTVSNMSPEDSSIYLCSVRTGYGYTFGSGTRLTVV.

The V call is TRBV7-2, the J call TRBJ2-7; TRBD2 matches 12 bases. Germline V gene sequence: CDR1 SGHTA, CDR2 FQGNSA. The CDR3 spans 17 residues. Trimming at V came to 5 bases and at J to 2 bases, leaving 10 bases not matched to a gene. CDR3 residues: CASSTRLAGVRPYEQYF. CDR3 sequence (DNA): TGTGCCAGCAGCACCCGACTAGCGGGAGTCCGACCCTACGAGCAGTACTTC.

The chain carries TRBV5-1 and TRBJ2-5, with 9 bases matching TRBD1. The V and J ends lost 4 bases and 5 bases, in that order; junction bases with no gene match: 6. CDR1 is SGHRS, CDR2 YFSETQ, per germline. This CDR3 spans 14 amino acids. The CDR3 sequence: CASSPTGGAETQYF. The CDR3 nucleotides are TGCGCCAGCAGCCCCACAGGGGGCGCGGAGACCCAGTACTTC.

V usage is TRBV18 and J usage is TRBJ2-7; the D gene could be TRBD1 or TRBD2 (5 bases each). V lost 4 bases and J 0 bases, leaving 10 bases between the germline ends. Per germline, CDR1 KGHSH and CDR2 LQKENI. CDR3 length: 14 amino acids. The CDR3 DNA is TGTGCCAGCTCACTTGGTGGGGGCTCCTACGAGCAGTACTTC. This codes for CASSLGGGSYEQYF. Full variable domain (remainder filled in from reference TRBV18 and TRBJ2-7): NAGVMQNPRHLVRRRGQEARLRCSPMKGHSHVYWYRQLPEEGLKFMVYLQKENIIDESGMPKERFSAEFPKEGPSILRIQQVVRGDSAAYFCASSLGGGSYEQYFGPGTRLTVT.

The V and J genes are TRBV11-3 and TRBJ2-3; TRBD2 matches 14 bases. CDR3 size: 18 residues. V was pared by 5 bases and J by 0 bases, with 7 bases of the junction left unmatched. The germline CDR1 and CDR2 sequences are SGHNT and YENEEA. The CDR3 DNA reads TGTGCCAGCAGCCCGGGACTAGCGGGAGTAGCGAGCACAGATACGCAGTATTTT. This sequence encodes CASSPGLAGVASTDTQYF.

The chain has TRBV2 and TRBJ1-1; D may be TRBD1 (6 bases). CDR1 and CDR2 (germline): SNHLY, FYNNEI. CDR3 length equals 13 residues. The germline V and J ends were trimmed by 6 bases and 4 bases, with 12 bases remaining between them. The CDR3 DNA reads TGTGCCAGCAGAGGAGACAGGTCCACTGAAGCTTTCTTT. Residues: CASRGDRSTEAFF.

This chain links TRBV19 with TRBJ2-1; the D call may be TRBD1 or TRBD2 (5 bases each). The CDR3 contains 14 residues. Trimming stripped 9 bases from V and 0 bases from J, with 12 bases between. Germline CDR1 LNHDA, CDR2 SQIVND (reference sequence). The CDR3 DNA reads as TGTGCCAGCCGGGACGTCGGCTCCTACAATGAGCAGTTCTTC. Its translation: CASRDVGSYNEQFF.

This chain joins TRBV5-4 and TRBJ2-4; no reliable D call. The CDR3 has 11 residues. V was cut by 5 bases and J by 5 bases, with 5 bases left in between. Germline CDR1 is SGHNT and CDR2 is YYREEE (reference sequence). The CDR3 DNA reads as TGTGCCAGCAGTCTTCAAAACATTCAGTACTTC. Amino acid sequence: CASSLQNIQYF.

This rearrangement joins TRBV30 to TRBJ1-5; maybe TRBD1 (5 bases). The V and J ends lost 2 bases and 4 bases respectively, with 9 bases between them. Looked up from germline, CDR1 is GTSNPN and CDR2 is SVGIG (reference sequence). The CDR3 has 13 residues. The CDR3 coding sequence is TGTGCCTGGAGTTCGGGGGGGAATCAGCCCCAGCATTTT. Its translation is CAWSSGGNQPQHF.

V is TRBV10-1 and J is TRBJ2-1; possible D gene TRBD1, 6 bases. CDR3 length: 17 residues. Trimming removed 4 bases at V and 6 bases at J, with 22 bases between. Per germline, CDR1 WNHNN and CDR2 SYGVQD (reference sequence). The CDR3, as DNA: TGCGCCAGCAGTGTGACCAGGGGCTCTCCCTTTACCAATGAGCAGTTCTTC. Protein: CASSVTRGSPFTNEQFF.

A single count supports this clone. J is TRBJ2-1 and V is TRBV6-6; weak D call: TRBD2 (6 bases). The CDR3 consists of 16 residues. V was pared by 0 bases and J by 6 bases, with 15 bases between. From germline, CDR1 is MNHNY and CDR2 SVGAGI (reference sequence). CDR3 sequence (DNA): TGTGCCAGCAGTTACTCGATGGGGGGAGGCCTCAATGAGCAGTTCTTC. It is translated as CASSYSMGGGLNEQFF.

V is TRBV7-9 and J is TRBJ2-5; 10 nucleotides match TRBD1. The end of the DNA aligns better with TRBJ2-7, so the J call may be wrong. CDR1 is SEHNR and CDR2 is FQNEAQ in the germline V gene (reference sequence). This CDR3 contains 14 residues. The CDR3: CASSFGTGVYEQYF. CDR3 DNA sequence: TGTGCCAGCAGCTTTGGGACAGGGGTCTACGAGCAGTACTTC.

Concerning this clone itself: This CDR3 is also generated by other DNA sequences in the sample. The CDR3 nucleotides are TGTGCCAGCAGAAGACAGGGTGCCTACGAGCAGTACTTC. Residues: CASRRQGAYEQYF. The rearrangement joins TRBV28 to TRBJ2-7; 7 nucleotides agree with TRBD1. CDR3 length: 13 amino acids. The V segment lost 6 bases and the J segment 2 bases; nucleotides outside the gene matches: 4. CDR1 and CDR2 (germline): MDHEN, SYDVKM.

The chain carries TRBV5-1 and TRBJ2-3; D is perhaps TRBD1 (5 bases). Between the trimmed V and J ends, which lost 1 base and 4 bases, there was a span of 16 bases. CDR1 is SGHRS and CDR2 is YFSETQ in the germline V gene. CDR3 size: 16 residues. CDR3: CASSLSDSQGSDTQYF. The DNA of the CDR3 is TGCGCCAGCAGCTTGTCGGATTCCCAGGGATCAGATACGCAGTATTTT.

V and J are TRBV20-1 and TRBJ2-1; D gene ambiguous. The germline CDR1 and CDR2 sequences are DFQATT and SNEGSKA (reference sequence). Trimming cost V 4 bases and J 15 bases, with 13 bases left between them. The CDR3 is made up of 10 amino acids. The CDR3 bases are TGCAGTGCTACCGGGTCCGAAAGGTTCTTC. Its translation is CSATGSERFF.

This clone was detected a few times. J is TRBJ1-5 and V is TRBV19; 7 bases are shared with TRBD1. V shed 7 bases, J shed 7 bases, and the junction held 13 bases outside the gene matches. The CDR3 contains 15 residues. Germline V gene lookup returns CDR1 LNHDA and CDR2 SQIVND (reference sequence). Here the CDR3 DNA reads TGTGCCAGTACCAAAACCGGGACAGCCAACCAGCCCCAGCATTTT. The encoded protein is CASTKTGTANQPQHF.

CDR3 residues: CASHRRGLNLETQYF. DNA for the CDR3: TGTGCCAGCCATAGGAGGGGTCTGAATTTGGAGACCCAGTACTTC. The gene calls are TRBV6-5 and TRBJ2-5, with D perhaps matching TRBD2 (6 bases). The CDR3 runs 15 residues. The germline CDR1 and CDR2 sequences are MNHEY and SVGAGI. Trimming cost V 8 bases and J 5 bases, with 21 bases left between them.

A word on this clone: Distinct nucleotide sequences in the sample also encode this CDR3. This rearrangement joins TRBV7-8 to TRBJ1-2; 7 bases match TRBD1. J gave up 3 bases and V 5 bases, and 3 bases lay outside the gene matches. There are 13 residues in the CDR3. The germline gives CDR1 SGHVS, CDR2 FQNEAQ. For the CDR3, the DNA is TGTGCCAGCAGCCTCGACAGGGACTATGGCTACACCTTC. It encodes CASSLDRDYGYTF.

V is TRBV5-1 and J is TRBJ1-1; 8 bases agree with TRBD1. Trimming took 0 bases from V and 0 from J; bases not matched to a gene: 4. CDR3 length: 16 amino acids. Germline loops: CDR1 SGHRS, CDR2 YFSETQ. In DNA form, the CDR3 reads TGCGCCAGCAGCTTGGACAGGGGGTATATGAACACTGAAGCTTTCTTT. Its translation: CASSLDRGYMNTEAFF.